The 4 T cell receptor beta chains reported below all come from one sample, sequenced in a study of blood T cell repertoires in COVID-19 (dated by TCRdb to the early 2020s). The library was produced with the immunoSEQ multiplex PCR assay. Not all clones reach the TCRdb copy of this immuneACCESS table, which keeps in-frame sequences only. Checked studies attribute under half of the gap to unresolved V genes and leave the rest unexplained. A total of about 100,000 clones appear in this sample, approximately 88% of them only once. The top ten clonotypes cover about 6.5% of the sample. Sequences were obtained from peripheral blood. The receptors were sampled from a woman aged 60 to 75 with acute or convalescent COVID-19.

V gene TRBV7-2 combines with J gene TRBJ2-5; D is undetermined. V lost 6 bases and J 7 bases, leaving 15 bases between the germline ends. Germline V gives CDR1 SGHTA, CDR2 FQGNSA. This CDR3 has 13 amino acids. The chain's CDR3 is CASRQSRGGTQYF. The CDR3 nucleotides read TGTGCCAGCAGGCAGAGCCGAGGCGGGACCCAGTACTTC.

The chain links TRBV29-1 to TRBJ1-1, with D possibly being TRBD1 (6 bases). CDR3 length equals 10 residues. Germline CDR1 is SQVTM and CDR2 is ANQGSEA. Deletions cut 7 bases from V and 5 bases from J, with 8 bases between. The CDR3 bases are TGCAGCGCCCAGGGGACTGAAGCTTTCTTT. Translating gives CSAQGTEAFF.

The chain employs TRBV11-2 and TRBJ2-7; 7 nucleotides align to TRBD2. From germline, CDR1 is SGHAT and CDR2 FQNNGV. The CDR3 length is 19 residues. V lost 0 bases and J lost 1; bases outside the gene matches: 15. CDR3: CASSLDLAWGREESYEQYF. The CDR3 DNA is TGTGCCAGCAGCTTAGATCTGGCGTGGGGCCGGGAGGAGTCCTACGAGCAGTACTTC.

The gene calls are TRBV28 and TRBJ1-3; a possible D gene is TRBD1 (5 bases). Looked up from germline, CDR1 is MDHEN and CDR2 is SYDVKM. The CDR3 extends over 16 amino acids. The V end lost 2 bases, the J end lost 0 bases, and 11 bases lay between the germline ends. CDR3 in amino acids: CASSLLGGSSGNTIYF. The CDR3 DNA is TGTGCCAGCAGTTTACTCGGGGGATCCTCTGGAAACACCATATATTTT.